Listed below are T cell receptor beta chains from one sample, sequenced in a study of blood T cell repertoires in COVID-19. Assay used: immunoSEQ multiplex PCR; TCRdb lists only in-frame clones, some missing. Of roughly 150,000 clones in the sample, about 85% were seen once. The sequencing sample was made of PBMCs or T cells enriched from blood (not recorded which). The receptors derive from a middle-aged woman who had been exposed to COVID-19. Both conserved end residues are part of each CDR3. Fields, in order: J gene, clone size, V gene, D gene, CDR3 protein, CDR3 DNA. A D gene is named only where the DNA matches it firmly. Clone size appears in some rows only: once, few, many, or a class for an expanded clone.

j_gene: TRBJ2-2; abundance: .; v_gene: TRBV5-1; d_gene: .; CDR3aa: CASSLGSGGTGELFF; CDR3nt: TGCGCCAGCAGCTTGGGTAGCGGAGGCACCGGGGAGCTGTTTTTT
j_gene: TRBJ1-1; abundance: once; v_gene: TRBV28; d_gene: .; CDR3aa: CASSFRRGDTEAFF; CDR3nt: TGTGCCAGCAGTTTTCGGAGGGGAGACACTGAAGCTTTCTTT
j_gene: TRBJ2-5; abundance: .; v_gene: TRBV24-1; d_gene: .; CDR3aa: CATSGGGETQYF; CDR3nt: TGTGCCACCAGCGGCGGTGGGGAGACCCAGTACTTC
j_gene: TRBJ1-5; abundance: .; v_gene: TRBV5-1; d_gene: TRBD1; CDR3aa: CASRYGTEDQPQHF; CDR3nt: TGCGCCAGCAGGTACGGGACAGAAGATCAGCCCCAGCATTTT
j_gene: TRBJ2-7; abundance: .; v_gene: TRBV21-1; d_gene: .; CDR3aa: CASNFPIQGSSYEQYF; CDR3nt: TGTGCCAGCAACTTCCCAATACAGGGGTCCTCCTACGAGCAGTACTTC
j_gene: TRBJ1-3; abundance: .; v_gene: TRBV19; d_gene: .; CDR3aa: CASSNGGAGNTIYF; CDR3nt: TGTGCCAGTAGTAACGGAGGGGCTGGAAACACCATATATTTT
j_gene: TRBJ2-2; abundance: .; v_gene: TRBV5-1; d_gene: .; CDR3aa: CASSLVGVAGELFF; CDR3nt: TGCGCCAGCAGCTTGGTGGGAGTGGCCGGGGAGCTGTTTTTT
j_gene: TRBJ1-1; abundance: once; v_gene: TRBV7-9; d_gene: .; CDR3aa: CASSLTNLNTEAFF; CDR3nt: TGTGCCAGCAGCTTGACTAATCTAAACACTGAAGCTTTCTTT
j_gene: TRBJ1-1; abundance: .; v_gene: TRBV5-1; d_gene: .; CDR3aa: CASRTDPNTEAFF; CDR3nt: TGCGCCAGCAGGACAGATCCCAACACTGAAGCTTTCTTT
j_gene: TRBJ2-3; abundance: .; v_gene: TRBV7-9; d_gene: .; CDR3aa: CASSFSPDRYTDTQYF; CDR3nt: TGTGCCAGCAGCTTTAGCCCGGACAGATACACAGATACGCAGTATTTT
j_gene: TRBJ1-5; abundance: .; v_gene: TRBV27; d_gene: .; CDR3aa: CASSLRRENQPQHF; CDR3nt: TGTGCCAGCAGTCTCAGACGGGAGAATCAGCCCCAGCATTTT
j_gene: TRBJ2-4; abundance: .; v_gene: TRBV7-9; d_gene: .; CDR3aa: CASSLPPRLGNIQYF; CDR3nt: TGTGCCAGCAGCTTACCCCCGCGACTAGGAAACATTCAGTACTTC
j_gene: TRBJ2-3; abundance: .; v_gene: TRBV4-3; d_gene: .; CDR3aa: CASSQDTTTDTQYF; CDR3nt: TGCGCCAGCAGCCAAGATACAACCACAGATACGCAGTATTTT
j_gene: TRBJ2-3; abundance: .; v_gene: TRBV13; d_gene: .; CDR3aa: CASTFRGATSTDTQYF; CDR3nt: TGTGCCAGCACCTTTCGGGGAGCTACTAGCACAGATACGCAGTATTTT
j_gene: TRBJ2-2; abundance: .; v_gene: TRBV9; d_gene: TRBD2; CDR3aa: CASSGTSHLNTGELFF; CDR3nt: TGTGCCAGCAGCGGGACTAGCCATCTTAACACCGGGGAGCTGTTTTTT
j_gene: TRBJ2-7; abundance: .; v_gene: TRBV7-9; d_gene: .; CDR3aa: CASSLDRPIYEQYF; CDR3nt: TGTGCCAGCAGCCTAGACAGGCCTATCTACGAGCAGTACTTC
j_gene: TRBJ2-2; abundance: .; v_gene: TRBV19; d_gene: TRBD2; CDR3aa: CATKQTSGNTGELFF; CDR3nt: TGTGCCACAAAACAGACTAGCGGCAACACCGGGGAGCTGTTTTTT
j_gene: TRBJ1-1; abundance: .; v_gene: TRBV19; d_gene: TRBD1; CDR3aa: CASSSDRDHPAFF; CDR3nt: TGTGCCAGTAGTTCGGACAGGGACCACCCGGCTTTCTTT
j_gene: TRBJ1-5; abundance: .; v_gene: TRBV3-1/TRBV3-2; d_gene: TRBD1; CDR3aa: CASSQGTGGRSNQPQHF; CDR3nt: TGTGCCAGCAGCCAAGGGACAGGGGGTCGGAGCAATCAGCCCCAGCATTTT
j_gene: TRBJ2-5; abundance: few; v_gene: TRBV5-4; d_gene: TRBD1; CDR3aa: CASTSENRGETQYF; CDR3nt: TGTGCCAGCACCTCAGAGAACAGGGGTGAGACCCAGTACTTC